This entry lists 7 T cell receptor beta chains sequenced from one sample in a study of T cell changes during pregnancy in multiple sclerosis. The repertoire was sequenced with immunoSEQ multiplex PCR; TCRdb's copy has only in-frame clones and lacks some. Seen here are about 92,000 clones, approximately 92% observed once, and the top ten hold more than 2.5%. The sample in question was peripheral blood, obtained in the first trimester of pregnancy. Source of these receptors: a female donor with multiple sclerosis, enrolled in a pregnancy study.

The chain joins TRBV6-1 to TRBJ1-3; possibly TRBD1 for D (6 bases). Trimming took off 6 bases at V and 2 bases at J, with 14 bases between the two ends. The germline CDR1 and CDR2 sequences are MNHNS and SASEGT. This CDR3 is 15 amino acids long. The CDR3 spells CASRSTGRAGNTIYF. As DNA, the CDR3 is TGTGCCAGCAGGTCGACAGGTCGCGCTGGAAACACCATATATTTT.

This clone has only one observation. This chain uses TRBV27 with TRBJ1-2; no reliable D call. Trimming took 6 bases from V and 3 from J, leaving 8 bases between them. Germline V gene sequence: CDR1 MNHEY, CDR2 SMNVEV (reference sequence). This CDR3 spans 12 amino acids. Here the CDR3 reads CASRGADYGYTF. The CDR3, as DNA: TGTGCCAGCAGGGGCGCTGACTATGGCTACACCTTC.

The CDR3 sequence: CASRTSGWDYEQYF. CDR3 nucleotide sequence: TGTGCCAGCAGGACTAGCGGGTGGGATTACGAGCAGTACTTC. The genes are TRBV6-5 and TRBJ2-7; 10 positions match TRBD2. The J segment lost 4 bases and the V segment lost 6 bases, leaving 6 bases of the junction unmatched. The CDR3 contains 14 residues. Looked up from germline, CDR1 is MNHEY and CDR2 is SVGAGI.

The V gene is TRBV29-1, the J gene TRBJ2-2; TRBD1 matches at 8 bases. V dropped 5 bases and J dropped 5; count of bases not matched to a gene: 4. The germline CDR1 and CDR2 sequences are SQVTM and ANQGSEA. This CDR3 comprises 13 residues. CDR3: CSVTNRGTGELFF. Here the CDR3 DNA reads TGCAGCGTTACCAACAGGGGGACCGGGGAGCTGTTTTTT.

Written as DNA, the CDR3 is TGCAGCGTCGTTGCCAAGGGGACAGGGAGGGCCGGGGAGCTGTTTTTT. This translates into CSVVAKGTGRAGELFF. V is TRBV29-1 and J is TRBJ2-2, with 9 bases lining up with TRBD1. In germline, CDR1 is SQVTM, CDR2 ANQGSEA. CDR3 length: 16 residues. V lost 6 bases, J lost 6 bases, and 14 bases stayed unmatched.

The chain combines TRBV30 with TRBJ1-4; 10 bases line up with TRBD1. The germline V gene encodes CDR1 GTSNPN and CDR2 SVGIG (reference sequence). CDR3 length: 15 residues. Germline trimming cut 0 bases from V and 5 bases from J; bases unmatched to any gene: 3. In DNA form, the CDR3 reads TGTGCCTGGAGTGTAGGGACAGGGGCGAATGAAAAACTGTTTTTT. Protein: CAWSVGTGANEKLFF.

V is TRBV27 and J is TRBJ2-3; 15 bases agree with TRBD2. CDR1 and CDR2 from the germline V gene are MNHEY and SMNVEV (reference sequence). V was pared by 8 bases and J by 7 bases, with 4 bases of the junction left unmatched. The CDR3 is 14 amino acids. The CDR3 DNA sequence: TGTGCCAGCTATGGACTAGCGGGAGGGTATACGCAGTATTTT. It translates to CASYGLAGGYTQYF.